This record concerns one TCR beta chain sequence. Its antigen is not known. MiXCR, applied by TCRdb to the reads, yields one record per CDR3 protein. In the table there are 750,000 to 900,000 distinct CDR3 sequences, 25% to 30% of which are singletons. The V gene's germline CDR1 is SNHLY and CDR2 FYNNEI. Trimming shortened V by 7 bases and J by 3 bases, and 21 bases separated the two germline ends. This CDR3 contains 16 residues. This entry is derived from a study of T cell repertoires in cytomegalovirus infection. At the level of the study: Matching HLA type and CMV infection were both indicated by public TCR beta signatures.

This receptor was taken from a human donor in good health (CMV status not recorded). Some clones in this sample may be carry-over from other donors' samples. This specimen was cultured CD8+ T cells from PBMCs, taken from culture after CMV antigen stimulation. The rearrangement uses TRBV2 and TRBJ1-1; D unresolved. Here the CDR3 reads CASTGSRNLRDTEAFF. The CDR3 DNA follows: TGTGCCAGCACTGGCAGCAGAAACCTACGGGACACTGAAGCTTTCTTT.